The 22 T cell receptor beta chains listed next were all sequenced from one sample in a study of response to subunit inactivated influenza vaccine. MiXCR, applied by TCRdb to the RT-PCR reads, yields one record per CDR3 protein. The sample shows roughly 540,000 distinct CDR3 sequences, roughly 25% of them seen only once. Another study also made use of these data, one on T cells expressing NK-cell markers. That publication notes: 5'RACE template switching built TCR beta cDNA with unique molecular identifiers.

Sequencing used CD4+ T cells sorted from PBMCs, obtained 11 to 12 days after vaccination. These receptors all stem from a man aged 45-60 years who received an inactivated influenza vaccine.

This chain links TRBV27 with TRBJ2-3; 7 bases are a match to TRBD2. This CDR3 has 15 residues. Trimming took 1 base from V and 4 from J; bases not matched to a gene: 5. CDR1 and CDR2 from the germline V gene are MNHEY and SMNVEV (reference sequence). The DNA for the CDR3 is TGTGCCAGCAGTTTATACGCGGGAGTTCCAGATACGCAGTATTTT. It specifies CASSLYAGVPDTQYF.

This chain uses TRBV7-2 with TRBJ1-2, with 8 positions matching TRBD1. The germline CDR1 and CDR2 sequences are SGHTA and FQGNSA. The trim removed 5 bases at V and 7 bases at J, leaving 9 bases unmatched. The CDR3 covers 14 residues. The CDR3: CASSPDRGKGGYTF. CDR3 bases: TGTGCCAGCAGCCCCGACAGGGGTAAGGGTGGCTACACCTTC.

The chain carries TRBV28 and TRBJ1-2; D uncertain. Germline-derived CDR1 and CDR2 are MDHEN and SYDVKM. The CDR3 has 15 residues. Trimming pared 3 bases from V and 0 bases from J, leaving 11 bases between. The DNA for the CDR3 is TGTGCCAGCAGTTTTGGGGTTAAAGCTAACTATGGCTACACCTTC. This codes for CASSFGVKANYGYTF.

The gene calls are TRBV18 and TRBJ2-5; D not resolved. Trimming removed 0 bases from V and 1 base from J, with 9 bases in between. CDR1 KGHSH and CDR2 LQKENI come from the germline V gene. The CDR3 spans 15 residues. The CDR3 DNA follows: TGTGCCAGCTCACCACCGTCCAGGACCCAAGAGACCCAGTACTTC. It is translated as CASSPPSRTQETQYF. Based on the CDR3 plus reference TRBV18 and TRBJ2-5, the full variable domain is NAGVMQNPRHLVRRRGQEARLRCSPMKGHSHVYWYRQLPEEGLKFMVYLQKENIIDESGMPKERFSAEFPKEGPSILRIQQVVRGDSAAYFCASSPPSRTQETQYFGPGTRLLVL.

V and J are TRBV20-1 and TRBJ2-7; the D gene is possibly TRBD1 (5 bases). CDR1 DFQATT and CDR2 SNEGSKA come from the germline V gene (reference sequence). This CDR3 is 13 amino acids long. The V gene lost 4 bases and the J gene lost 2 bases, with 12 bases spanning the gap. CDR3 DNA sequence: TGCAGTGCTAATACAGGAGCCACCTACGAGCAGTACTTC. It is translated as CSANTGATYEQYF.

The V gene is TRBV10-3, the J gene TRBJ1-2, with unresolved D. The CDR3 is 16 amino acids. V lost 0 bases and J 7 bases, leaving 18 bases between the germline ends. Per germline, CDR1 ENHRY and CDR2 SYGVKD. CDR3: CAISESTGAGWGGYTF. The CDR3 DNA sequence: TGTGCCATCAGTGAGTCGACCGGAGCTGGATGGGGTGGCTACACCTTC.

This clonotype has ten or more counts. The chain combines TRBV2 with TRBJ2-3; TRBD2 might be the D (6 bases). The V gene's germline CDR1 is SNHLY and CDR2 FYNNEI. CDR3 length: 12 amino acids. The V gene lost 6 bases and the J gene lost 6 bases, with 10 bases spanning the gap. Written as DNA, the CDR3 is TGTGCCAGCAGAGGGGACTTGGATACGCAGTATTTT. As protein: CASRGDLDTQYF.

This clonotype was seen a handful of times. J is TRBJ2-7 and V is TRBV5-5, with 7 bases identical to TRBD1. The CDR3 runs to 13 residues. Germline trimming cut 6 bases from V and 5 bases from J; bases unmatched to any gene: 8. Germline V lookup: CDR1 SGHKS, CDR2 YYEKEE (reference sequence). DNA for the CDR3: TGTGCCAGCAAAAGACAGGGTACCGACGAGCAGTACTTC. Translating gives CASKRQGTDEQYF.

This clonotype was observed a few times. The chain couples TRBV11-3 to TRBJ2-7; no firm D call. Germline CDR1 reads SGHNT; CDR2 reads YENEEA. The CDR3 is 14 amino acids. V lost 1 base and J 6 bases, leaving 13 bases between the germline ends. CDR3 residues: CASSLGWFSAEQYF. The CDR3 nucleotides are TGTGCCAGCAGCTTAGGTTGGTTTTCGGCCGAGCAGTACTTC.

CDR3 residues: CASSLEARVTEAFF. The CDR3, as DNA: TGTGCCAGCAGTTTAGAAGCCAGGGTTACTGAAGCTTTCTTT. The chain uses TRBV12-3 or TRBV12-4 and TRBJ1-1, with D tentatively TRBD1 (5 bases). The CDR3 is 14 residues long. V lost 1 base, J lost 5 bases, and 11 bases lay in between.

This clonotype turned up a few times. The V call is TRBV28, the J call TRBJ2-1, with 14 bases aligning to TRBD2. J was trimmed by 2 bases and V by 6 bases; bases with no gene match: 3. Looked up from germline, CDR1 is MDHEN and CDR2 is SYDVKM. The CDR3 totals 16 residues. The CDR3 loop reads CASRATSGGAYNEQFF. In DNA form, the CDR3 reads TGTGCCAGCAGAGCGACTAGCGGGGGGGCCTACAATGAGCAGTTCTTC.

In its sample, this clonotype was seen many times. This rearrangement joins TRBV20-1 to TRBJ1-2, with TRBD1 as a possible D gene (5 bases). CDR3 length: 15 residues. V was shortened by 4 bases and J by 0 bases, with 15 bases between the two germline ends. Germline V lookup: CDR1 DFQATT, CDR2 SNEGSKA (reference sequence). The CDR3 loop is CSAKGRVVSNYGYTF. The CDR3 DNA reads TGCAGTGCTAAGGGACGTGTTGTGTCTAACTATGGCTACACCTTC.

This clonotype has more than one count but fewer than ten. V gene TRBV20-1 combines with J gene TRBJ1-3, with 7 bases identical to TRBD1. The CDR3 sequence is 15 residues long. V gave up 3 bases and J gave up 0 bases; unmatched junction bases: 5. Per germline, CDR1 DFQATT and CDR2 SNEGSKA (reference sequence). The CDR3 DNA sequence: TGCAGTGCTAGGGTTTGGGACAGCTCTGGAAACACCATATATTTT. Protein: CSARVWDSSGNTIYF.

The CDR3 DNA sequence: TGTGCCAGCAGCGCATTGGGCCGCTCCTACAATGAGCAGTTCTTC. Residues: CASSALGRSYNEQFF. The chain links TRBV9 to TRBJ2-1; D is unresolved. The CDR3 has 15 residues. Per the germline V gene, CDR1 is SGDLS and CDR2 is YYNGEE. V gave up 3 bases and J gave up 0 bases, with 10 bases separating them.

The V gene is TRBV30, the J gene TRBJ1-1, with 11 bases matching TRBD1. The CDR3 is made up of 15 amino acids. Germline V gene data show CDR1 as GTSNPN and CDR2 as SVGIG (reference sequence). The V segment lost 3 bases and the J segment 4 bases; nucleotides outside the gene matches: 7. CDR3 amino acids: CAWRWGQGVSTEAFF. The CDR3 region has the DNA TGTGCCTGGAGATGGGGACAGGGGGTGAGCACTGAAGCTTTCTTT.

This clonotype was found once. This rearrangement joins TRBV9 to TRBJ2-1, with unresolved D. Trimming cost V 0 bases and J 5 bases, with 9 bases left between them. Looked up from germline, CDR1 is SGDLS and CDR2 is YYNGEE. This CDR3 is built from 14 residues. CDR3 in amino acids: CASSVDPRNNEQFF. DNA for the CDR3: TGTGCCAGCAGCGTAGATCCCAGAAACAATGAGCAGTTCTTC.

The rearrangement uses TRBV6-2 or TRBV6-3 and TRBJ2-1; perhaps TRBD2 as D (6 bases). This CDR3 is 14 amino acids long. Germline loops: CDR1 MNHEY, CDR2 SVGEGT. V gave up 4 bases and J gave up 4 bases, with 11 bases separating them. CDR3 coding DNA: TGTGCCAGCAGTTGGGCGGGGCCGTACAATGAGCAGTTCTTC. Protein sequence: CASSWAGPYNEQFF.

The chain has TRBV5-8 and TRBJ1-3; weak D call: TRBD1 (5 bases). This CDR3 region has 14 residues. CDR1 SGHTS and CDR2 YDEGEE come from the germline V gene. Trimming took off 3 bases at V and 0 bases at J, with 7 bases between the two ends. The CDR3 DNA sequence: TGTGCCAGCAGCTGGGGGGACTCTGGAAACACCATATATTTT. Its translation is CASSWGDSGNTIYF.

CDR3 sequence: CASSPVLTRSEQYF. CDR3 nucleotides: TGTGCCAGCAGCCCCGTCCTCACTAGGAGCGAGCAGTACTTC. The gene calls are TRBV7-2 and TRBJ2-7; possibly TRBD2 for D (5 bases). This CDR3 has 14 residues. Looked up from germline, CDR1 is SGHTA and CDR2 is FQGNSA. V lost 5 bases, J lost 6 bases, and 17 bases lay in between.

This sequence joins TRBV4-2 and TRBJ2-1; D uncertain. Germline V gene sequence: CDR1 LGHNA, CDR2 YNFKEQ. The CDR3 loop spans 14 amino acids. V shed 8 bases and J shed 0 bases, with 11 bases lying between them. The CDR3 DNA reads TGTGCCAGCGCTCTCAGGAGCTCCTACAATGAGCAGTTCTTC. Amino acid sequence: CASALRSSYNEQFF.

V and J are TRBV28 and TRBJ2-6, with no clear D. CDR3 length equals 17 residues. Between the trimmed V and J ends, which lost 5 bases and 0 bases, there was a span of 14 bases. The germline CDR1 and CDR2 sequences are MDHEN and SYDVKM. CDR3 sequence (DNA): TGTGCCAGCAGTCCTACCCGACGGTCCTCTGGGGCCAACGTCCTGACTTTC. It encodes CASSPTRRSSGANVLTF.

V usage is TRBV4-2 and J usage is TRBJ1-1; 9 bases match TRBD1. The CDR3 has 16 residues. Germline V gives CDR1 LGHNA, CDR2 YNFKEQ. Germline trimming cut 3 bases from V and 5 bases from J; bases unmatched to any gene: 10. The CDR3 DNA is TGTGCCAGCAGCCAGAGACAGGGACAGGGAAGAACTGAAGCTTTCTTT. As protein: CASSQRQGQGRTEAFF.